Listed below are T cell receptor beta chains from one sample, sequenced in a study of beta chain features in type 1 diabetes. The method was immunoSEQ multiplex PCR; TCRdb's version includes in-frame clones alone and lacks a portion of them. The table includes approximately 150,000 clones, around a tenth detected once. Material for sequencing was central memory CD4+ T cells from blood. Every receptor here comes from a woman aged 40 to 50 in good health. Each CDR3 is given with its conserved first and last residue. Each record gives: CDR3 length, D gene, J gene, V gene, clone size, CDR3 protein, CDR3 DNA. A D gene is named only where the DNA matches it firmly. The size field is filled for only some rows; it gives once, few, many or a size class.

14	-	TRBJ2-5	TRBV7-2	-	CASSLGAAVETQYF	TGTGCCAGCAGCTTAGGTGCTGCGGTAGAGACCCAGTACTTC
14	TRBD1	TRBJ2-1	TRBV28	few	CASSQWDRGDEQFF	TGTGCCAGCAGCCAATGGGACAGGGGGGATGAGCAGTTCTTC
14	-	TRBJ2-7	TRBV7-6	few	CASSGGRRNYEQYF	TGTGCCAGCAGTGGGGGCCGTAGGAACTACGAGCAGTACTTC
15	-	TRBJ1-4	TRBV4-2	-	CASSPENRENEKLFF	TGTGCCAGCAGCCCAGAAAACAGAGAAAATGAAAAACTGTTTTTT
14	TRBD1	TRBJ2-5	TRBV5-1	-	CASSADRGLETQYF	TGCGCCAGCAGCGCTGACAGGGGGCTAGAGACCCAGTACTTC
13	-	TRBJ2-5	TRBV2	-	CASNGGRQETQYF	TGTGCCAGCAATGGAGGGAGGCAAGAGACCCAGTACTTC
15	-	TRBJ2-3	TRBV7-2	few	CASSLGPEATDTQYF	TGTGCCAGCAGCTTAGGGCCCGAGGCCACAGATACGCAGTATTTT
14	-	TRBJ1-2	TRBV7-8	-	CASSLATGRGGYTF	TGTGCCAGCAGCTTAGCGACAGGCCGGGGAGGCTACACCTTC
14	-	TRBJ2-1	TRBV7-6	many	CASTEKLVLNEQFF	TGTGCCAGCACCGAAAAACTAGTCTTGAATGAGCAGTTCTTC
12	-	TRBJ1-3	TRBV29-1	few	CSGTSSGNTIYF	TGCAGCGGAACAAGCTCTGGAAACACCATATATTTT
13	TRBD2	TRBJ2-1	TRBV28	few	CASSLTSGVEQFF	TGTGCCAGCAGTTTGACTAGCGGGGTTGAGCAGTTCTTC
13	-	TRBJ2-5	TRBV14	-	CASSQLAQETQYF	TGTGCCAGCAGCCAACTAGCGCAAGAGACCCAGTACTTC
14	TRBD1	TRBJ2-4	TRBV11-2	few	CASSNRGQGNIQYF	TGTGCCAGCAGTAACAGGGGGCAGGGAAACATTCAGTACTTC
14	TRBD1	TRBJ2-7	TRBV6-1	-	CASSLTGGNYEQYF	TGTGCCAGCAGTCTGACAGGGGGCAACTACGAGCAGTACTTC
14	-	TRBJ1-3	TRBV7-2	-	CASSPRGGGNTIYF	TGTGCCAGCAGCCCCCGTGGAGGGGGAAACACCATATATTTT